This entry features one T cell receptor (beta chain) sequence. Its target is unknown. Data came from immunoSEQ multiplex PCR; TCRdb stores just in-frame clones and leaves some out. The sample includes roughly 130,000 clones, over 85% of them seen just once. The entry originates in a study of T cell responses to AZD1222 COVID-19 vaccine. Study-level points and caveats: With dominance at 160-218 and 743-854, vaccine-associated CD4 TCRs spanned spike. Baseline seropositivity characterized only six AZD1222 recipients.

The length of the CDR3 is 16 residues. Germline V gene data show CDR1 as SGHTA and CDR2 as FQGNSA. The ends were cut back, 4 bases at V and 4 bases at J, with 20 bases in the middle. The rearrangement joins TRBV7-2 to TRBJ2-7; tentative D call: TRBD2 (6 bases). The source was peripheral blood, collected on day 0 of AZD1222 vaccination. The receptor comes from an adult in good health. The CDR3 DNA is TGTGCCAGCAGCTCGCAACCGGGGGTGGGTTATTACGAGCAGTACTTC. Protein: CASSSQPGVGYYEQYF.